This is a list of T cell receptor beta chains from one sample in a study of somatic mutations in cytotoxic T cells in rheumatoid arthritis. TCRdb keeps only in-frame clones here, not all; method: immunoSEQ multiplex PCR. Of around 6,000 clones detected, roughly 80% appear once; the ten largest clones hold 25% to 30%. Sequencing was performed on CD8+ T cells sorted from blood, taken at a follow-up visit. All receptors come from a woman aged 70-85 years with rheumatoid arthritis. Both conserved end residues are trimmed from each CDR3. Expanded clones are given a class, and other clones once, few, many or no size at all.

V gene: TRBV19
clone size: -
J gene: TRBJ2-3
CDR3 protein: ASSIGPGSGSTSDTQY

V gene: TRBV6-4
clone size: -
J gene: TRBJ1-5
CDR3 protein: ASSPEQNQPQH

V gene: TRBV5-4
clone size: -
J gene: TRBJ2-7
CDR3 protein: ASSSTGGVVHEQY

V gene: TRBV9
clone size: -
J gene: TRBJ2-7
CDR3 protein: ASSKDGQGSYYEQY

V gene: TRBV6-5
clone size: -
J gene: TRBJ2-2
CDR3 protein: ASSYRAPFDTGELF

V gene: TRBV7-9
clone size: -
J gene: TRBJ2-7
CDR3 protein: ASSAPGLPYEQY

V gene: TRBV7-7
clone size: -
J gene: TRBJ2-1
CDR3 protein: ASSSKPGLGNEQF

V gene: TRBV25-1
clone size: few
J gene: TRBJ2-7
CDR3 protein: ASSGRGGSLYEQY

V gene: TRBV6-6
clone size: -
J gene: TRBJ1-2
CDR3 protein: ASSPGGPGNGYT

V gene: TRBV5-4
clone size: -
J gene: TRBJ2-1
CDR3 protein: ASSLGTGELRNEQF

V gene: TRBV9
clone size: -
J gene: TRBJ2-7
CDR3 protein: ASSTGSSSYEQY

V gene: TRBV28
clone size: -
J gene: TRBJ2-7
CDR3 protein: ASTSIGNSYEQY

V gene: TRBV6-5
clone size: -
J gene: TRBJ1-5
CDR3 protein: ASSYQGAYQPQH

V gene: TRBV5-1
clone size: -
J gene: TRBJ2-7
CDR3 protein: ASRNPGTSFVEQY

V gene: TRBV2
clone size: -
J gene: TRBJ2-1
CDR3 protein: ASRGYRGGSYNEQF

V gene: TRBV19
clone size: -
J gene: TRBJ2-2
CDR3 protein: ASSIPRGQGISGELF

V gene: TRBV5-6
clone size: -
J gene: TRBJ2-7
CDR3 protein: ASSLGPTGSEQY

V gene: TRBV6-6
clone size: few
J gene: TRBJ1-1
CDR3 protein: ASSYLQMNTEAF

V gene: TRBV27
clone size: -
J gene: TRBJ2-7
CDR3 protein: ASSLNMGDYEQY

V gene: TRBV19
clone size: -
J gene: TRBJ2-7
CDR3 protein: AIPQGVQY

V gene: TRBV19
clone size: -
J gene: -
CDR3 protein: ASSMLARGDEQY

V gene: TRBV2
clone size: -
J gene: TRBJ1-3
CDR3 protein: ASDRGSSGNTIY

V gene: TRBV7-3
clone size: -
J gene: TRBJ1-1
CDR3 protein: ASSALMNTEAF

V gene: TRBV5-5
clone size: -
J gene: TRBJ2-3
CDR3 protein: ASSSQGSADTQY

V gene: TRBV7-6
clone size: -
J gene: TRBJ2-3
CDR3 protein: ASSQRTGGTSDTQY

V gene: TRBV4-1
clone size: -
J gene: TRBJ2-3
CDR3 protein: ASSQVPGSTDTQY

V gene: TRBV2
clone size: -
J gene: TRBJ2-2
CDR3 protein: ASIRNQNTGELF

V gene: TRBV27
clone size: -
J gene: TRBJ1-5
CDR3 protein: ASSRFERNQPQH

V gene: TRBV9
clone size: -
J gene: TRBJ1-4
CDR3 protein: ASSVAFSGEKLF

V gene: TRBV15
clone size: once
J gene: TRBJ2-4
CDR3 protein: ATSRASNRALNIQY

V gene: TRBV7-6
clone size: -
J gene: TRBJ2-2
CDR3 protein: ASSSLLQGTGELF

V gene: TRBV5-1
clone size: -
J gene: TRBJ2-3
CDR3 protein: ASSLLGRGPPLPTDTQY

V gene: TRBV2
clone size: -
J gene: TRBJ2-2
CDR3 protein: ASSQEPGHEAGELF

V gene: TRBV27
clone size: once
J gene: TRBJ2-7
CDR3 protein: ASSLSLTPGEQY

V gene: TRBV7-2
clone size: -
J gene: TRBJ2-7
CDR3 protein: ASRARGRYEQY

V gene: TRBV6-5
clone size: few
J gene: TRBJ1-5
CDR3 protein: ASSYSKPGGQPQH

V gene: TRBV28
clone size: once
J gene: TRBJ1-5
CDR3 protein: ASSLTGPQH

V gene: TRBV6-1
clone size: -
J gene: TRBJ1-1
CDR3 protein: ASSGEGLNTEAF

V gene: TRBV2
clone size: once
J gene: TRBJ2-2
CDR3 protein: ASRRSGELF

V gene: TRBV7-9
clone size: -
J gene: TRBJ2-3
CDR3 protein: ASSSLDRGRTDTQY

V gene: TRBV2
clone size: -
J gene: TRBJ1-4
CDR3 protein: ASRTGTGATPTNEKLF

V gene: TRBV7-9
clone size: few
J gene: TRBJ2-7
CDR3 protein: ASSPGTGGRNEQY

V gene: TRBV7-9
clone size: few
J gene: TRBJ1-1
CDR3 protein: ASSLTRTGGTEAF

V gene: TRBV4-1
clone size: few
J gene: TRBJ2-5
CDR3 protein: ASSQVRGQETQY

V gene: TRBV4-2
clone size: once
J gene: TRBJ2-3
CDR3 protein: ASSQDLAGGTDTQY

V gene: TRBV28
clone size: -
J gene: TRBJ1-4
CDR3 protein: ASSPGTGTLF

V gene: TRBV27
clone size: -
J gene: TRBJ2-1
CDR3 protein: ASSLNEQF

V gene: TRBV27
clone size: -
J gene: TRBJ2-3
CDR3 protein: ASSFDPSGGRDTQY

V gene: TRBV6-1
clone size: -
J gene: TRBJ2-7
CDR3 protein: ASSERPSGTYEQY

V gene: TRBV12-5
clone size: -
J gene: TRBJ2-2
CDR3 protein: ASGLKGGAGELF

V gene: TRBV7-9
clone size: -
J gene: TRBJ2-2
CDR3 protein: ASSLLGLARTGELF

V gene: TRBV7-8
clone size: -
J gene: TRBJ1-2
CDR3 protein: ASSFRKNYTDGGSHYGYT

V gene: TRBV6-1
clone size: once
J gene: TRBJ2-7
CDR3 protein: ASSHGGGPSYEQY

V gene: TRBV11-2
clone size: -
J gene: TRBJ2-7
CDR3 protein: ASSFPGSSYEQY